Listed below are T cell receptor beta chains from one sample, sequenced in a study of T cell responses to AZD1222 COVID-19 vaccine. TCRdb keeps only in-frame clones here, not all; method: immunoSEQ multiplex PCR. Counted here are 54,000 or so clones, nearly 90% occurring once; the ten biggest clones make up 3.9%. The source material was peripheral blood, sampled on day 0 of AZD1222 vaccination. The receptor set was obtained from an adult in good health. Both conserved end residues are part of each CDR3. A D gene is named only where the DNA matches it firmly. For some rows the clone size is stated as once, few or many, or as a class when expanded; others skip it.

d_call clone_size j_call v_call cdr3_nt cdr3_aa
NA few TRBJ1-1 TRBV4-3 TGCGCCAGCAGCCGCGTGTCGAACACTGAAGCTTTCTTT CASSRVSNTEAFF
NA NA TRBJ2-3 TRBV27 TGTGCCAGCAGCCCAAGATCAGATACGCAGTATTTT CASSPRSDTQYF
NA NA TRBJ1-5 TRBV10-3 TGTGCCATCTCCCAGGGGAATCAGCCCCAGCATTTT CAISQGNQPQHF
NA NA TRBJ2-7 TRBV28 TGTGCCAGCAGCCCGAGCTCCTACGAGCAGTACTTC CASSPSSYEQYF
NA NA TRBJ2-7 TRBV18 TGTGCCAGCTCACCGGGGATCCATGACGAGCAGTACTTC CASSPGIHDEQYF
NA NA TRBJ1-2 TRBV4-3 TGCGCCAGCAGCCAAGCGCCAGGGAACTATGGCTACACCTTC CASSQAPGNYGYTF
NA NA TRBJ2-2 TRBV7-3 TGTGCCAGCAGCTTAACGTCGACTGCCACCGGGGAGCTGTTTTTT CASSLTSTATGELFF
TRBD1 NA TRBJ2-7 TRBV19 TGTGCCAGTAGTATCGTGGCAGGGGGCCGAAACGAGCAGTACTTC CASSIVAGGRNEQYF
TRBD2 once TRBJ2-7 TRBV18 TGTGCCAGCTCACCACCGGGCGCGGGGGGGCGTGGCGAGCAGTACTTC CASSPPGAGGRGEQYF
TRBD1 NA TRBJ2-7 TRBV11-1 TGTGCCAGCAGCATCGGTAACAGGGGGCAGGGGGAGCAGTACTTC CASSIGNRGQGEQYF
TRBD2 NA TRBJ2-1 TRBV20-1 TGCAGTGCTAGTAGAAGCGGGGGGGCCTTAAATGAGCAGTTCTTC CSASRSGGALNEQFF
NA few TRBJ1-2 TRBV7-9 TGTGCCAGCAGCTTAGAAGTGACAGTGAGCCAAGGGGGCTACACCTTC CASSLEVTVSQGGYTF
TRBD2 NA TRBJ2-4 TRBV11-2 TGTGCCAGCAGCTTAATTTGGGGGGGACTAGCCAAAAACATTCAGTACTTC CASSLIWGGLAKNIQYF
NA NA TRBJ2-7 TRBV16 TGTGCCAGCAGCCAATCTGCGGGGGCCTCCTACGAGCAGTACTTC CASSQSAGASYEQYF
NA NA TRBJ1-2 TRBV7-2 TGTGCCAGCAGCTTACTAACGGACAGCGCCTATGGCTACACCTTC CASSLLTDSAYGYTF
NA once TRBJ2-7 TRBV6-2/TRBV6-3 TGTGCCAGCAGTTACTCGAAGGGGGGAGTTAACTACGAGCAGTACTTC CASSYSKGGVNYEQYF
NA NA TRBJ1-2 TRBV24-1 TGTGCCACCAGTGATTTGGGGGGGAGCTACACCTTC CATSDLGGSYTF
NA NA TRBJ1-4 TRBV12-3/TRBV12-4 TGTGCCAGCGGGGCCTTTAATGAAAAACTGTTTTTT CASGAFNEKLFF
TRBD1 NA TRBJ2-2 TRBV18 TGTGCCAGCTCACCCGGACAGGGATCGAACACCGGGGAGCTGTTTTTT CASSPGQGSNTGELFF
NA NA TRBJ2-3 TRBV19 TGTGCCAGTAGCGGCCTGGGACTCCGCGATACGCAGTATTTT CASSGLGLRDTQYF
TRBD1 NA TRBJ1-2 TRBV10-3 TGTGCCATCAGTGAAAGACAGGGTTACGGCTACACCTTC CAISERQGYGYTF
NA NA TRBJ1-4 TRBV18 TGTGCCAGCTCACCACCGGCCACAGCTAATGAAAAACTGTTTTTT CASSPPATANEKLFF
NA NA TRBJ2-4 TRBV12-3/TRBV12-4 TGTGCCAGCACAAGGGGGGAAGACATTCAGTACTTC CASTRGEDIQYF
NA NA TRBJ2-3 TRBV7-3 TGTGCCAGCAGCCTTTCGAAAGGAAATACGCAGTATTTT CASSLSKGNTQYF
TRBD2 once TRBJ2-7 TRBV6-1 TGTGCCAGCAGTGAAGTTCCTAGCGGGACTTCCTACGAGCAGTACTTC CASSEVPSGTSYEQYF
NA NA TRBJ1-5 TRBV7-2 TGTGCCAGCAGCTACGGGCGAGGGATGGGCAATCAGCCCCAGCATTTT CASSYGRGMGNQPQHF
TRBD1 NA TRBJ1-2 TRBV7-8 TGTGCCAGCAGCTACCCGGGACAGGGGGACTATGGCTACACCTTC CASSYPGQGDYGYTF
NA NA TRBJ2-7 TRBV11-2 TGTGCCAGCAGCTTAGGGGACTTCTACGAGCAGTACTTC CASSLGDFYEQYF
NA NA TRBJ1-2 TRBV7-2 TGTGCCAGCAGCTTAGAGGGCCGGACCTATGGCTACACCTTC CASSLEGRTYGYTF
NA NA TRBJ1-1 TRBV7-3 TGTGCCAGCAGCTTGGGCCAAACGGGCACTGAAGCTTTCTTT CASSLGQTGTEAFF
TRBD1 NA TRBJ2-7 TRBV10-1 TGCGCCAGCAGTTATGGGACAGGGGAATACTACGAGCAGTACTTC CASSYGTGEYYEQYF
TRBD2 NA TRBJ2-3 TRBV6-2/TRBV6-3 TGTGCCAGCAGTTACGGGACTAGCGCCGATACGCAGTATTTT CASSYGTSADTQYF
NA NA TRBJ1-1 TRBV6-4 TGTGCCAGCAAGTCCCCCTCCCGGGACACCCGAACTGAAGCTTTCTTT CASKSPSRDTRTEAFF
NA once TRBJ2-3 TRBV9 TGTGCCAGCAGCGTAGGAGGGCCCGATACGCAGTATTTT CASSVGGPDTQYF
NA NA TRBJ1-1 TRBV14 TGTGCCAGCAGCCAAGATATAGGGGCGGGGAACACTGAAGCTTTCTTT CASSQDIGAGNTEAFF
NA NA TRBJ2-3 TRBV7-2 TGTGCCAGCAGCTTCAAGGGAGCAGATACGCAGTATTTT CASSFKGADTQYF
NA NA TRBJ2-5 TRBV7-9 TGTGCCAGCAGCTTAGCGCGTGAGCAGGCGCAGTACTTC CASSLAREQAQYF
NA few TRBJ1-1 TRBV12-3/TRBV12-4 TGTGCCAGCAGTCGGGGCAACACTGAAGCTTTCTTT CASSRGNTEAFF
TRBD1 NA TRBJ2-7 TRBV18 TGTGCCAGCTCACCAGGGACAGGATACTACGAGCAGTACTTC CASSPGTGYYEQYF
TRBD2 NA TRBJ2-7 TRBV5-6 TGTGCCAGCAGCTCCGGACTAGCGGGGAACTACGAGCAGTACTTC CASSSGLAGNYEQYF